The 11 T cell receptor beta chains reported below all come from one sample, sequenced in a study of OX40 agonist ivuxolimab in advanced cancers. Data came from immunoSEQ multiplex PCR; TCRdb stores just in-frame clones and leaves some out. Altogether some 86,000 clones are present, 75% to 95% being singletons, with the ten largest covering 8% to 9.5%. The sample here was CD4+ or CD8+ T cells sorted from blood, taken in a trial of the OX40 agonist ivuxolimab. Every receptor here comes from an adult with an advanced solid tumor such as melanoma, head and neck, liver or kidney cancer.

The V and J genes are TRBV21-1 and TRBJ2-7. TRBV21-1 is listed as a pseudogene. The CDR3 has 14 amino acids. In nucleotides, the CDR3 is TGTGCCAGCAGCAATGAACCCGAGGGGTACGAGCAGTACTTC. Residues: CASSNEPEGYEQYF.

In DNA form, the CDR3 reads TGTGCCAGCAGCTGGGACAGGGACACTGAAGCTTTCTTT. It is translated as CASSWDRDTEAFF. The V and J genes are TRBV7-9 and TRBJ1-1, with 9 bases matching TRBD1. In germline, CDR1 is SEHNR, CDR2 FQNEAQ (reference sequence). The CDR3 covers 13 residues. The trim removed 4 bases at V and 3 bases at J, leaving 0 bases unmatched.

The chain recombines TRBV25-1 with TRBJ2-1; TRBD2 agrees at 10 bases. The CDR3 runs 18 residues. Unmatched junction bases numbered 12, after V lost 6 bases and J lost 1 base. CDR1 and CDR2 from the germline V gene are MGHDK and SYGVNS. The CDR3 sequence: CASRAGGTTIESYNEQFF. The CDR3 DNA is TGTGCCAGCAGAGCGGGAGGGACTACCATAGAGTCCTACAATGAGCAGTTCTTC.

The chain couples TRBV29-1 to TRBJ2-5, with 9 bases identical to TRBD1. The J call may be in error: the DNA end matches TRBJ2-7 better. Germline loops: CDR1 SQVTM, CDR2 ANQGSEA. This CDR3 spans 13 amino acids. The CDR3 nucleotides are TGCAGCGTCCGGGACAGGGTTCTCTACGAGCAGTACTTC. This gives the protein CSVRDRVLYEQYF.

This sequence joins TRBV19 and TRBJ2-7; D might be TRBD1 (5 bases). Germline lookup yields CDR1 LNHDA and CDR2 SQIVND (reference sequence). Trimming removed 7 bases at V and 2 bases at J, with 15 bases between. The CDR3 length is 14 residues. In nucleotides, the CDR3 is TGTGCCAGTATAGGACATAGCCCCACCTACGAGCAGTACTTC. Protein sequence: CASIGHSPTYEQYF.

The CDR3, as DNA: TGCGCCAGCAGCCAAGAGGGTCTTCAGCCCCAGCATTTT. This sequence encodes CASSQEGLQPQHF. The chain employs TRBV4-1 and TRBJ1-5; D is unclear. The CDR3 runs to 13 residues. Germline-derived CDR1 and CDR2 are MGHRA and YSYEKL. V gave up 0 bases and J gave up 6 bases, with 6 bases separating them.

This sequence joins TRBV19 and TRBJ2-7; TRBD1 is a possible D gene (6 bases). V lost 2 bases to trimming and J lost 3 bases, with 11 bases between them. The CDR3 is made up of 14 amino acids. In germline, CDR1 is LNHDA, CDR2 SQIVND (reference sequence). The CDR3 coding sequence is TGTGCCAGTAGTATATTCGGACAGAGCTACGAGCAGTACTTC. Protein product: CASSIFGQSYEQYF.

The chain joins TRBV11-2 to TRBJ2-1; D is perhaps TRBD1 (6 bases). V shed 3 bases and J shed 5 bases, with 11 bases lying between them. Per germline, CDR1 SGHAT and CDR2 FQNNGV. The CDR3 loop spans 14 amino acids. The CDR3: CASSFRGRDNEQFF. CDR3 DNA sequence: TGTGCCAGCAGCTTCAGGGGTAGGGACAATGAGCAGTTCTTC.

This chain connects TRBV4-1 to TRBJ2-7; D gene uncertain. The CDR3 sequence is 13 residues long. Germline CDR1 reads MGHRA; CDR2 reads YSYEKL. Trimming cost V 0 bases and J 2 bases, with 5 bases left between them. The DNA for the CDR3 is TGCGCCAGCAGCCAAGATCTAGCCTACGAGCAGTACTTC. The encoded protein is CASSQDLAYEQYF.

The genes are TRBV7-3 and TRBJ2-1; D is uncertain. The CDR3 loop spans 14 amino acids. V lost 2 bases and J 0 bases, leaving 5 bases between the germline ends. Germline CDR1 is SGHTA and CDR2 is FQGTGA. The CDR3 sequence is CASSLLNSYNEQFF. The CDR3, as DNA: TGTGCCAGCAGCTTACTAAACTCCTACAATGAGCAGTTCTTC.

The genes are TRBV27 and TRBJ2-3, with 8 bases fitting TRBD1. The CDR3 has 14 residues. CDR1 and CDR2 (germline): MNHEY, SMNVEV (reference sequence). J gave up 5 bases and V 4 bases, and 5 bases lay outside the gene matches. The CDR3 region has the DNA TGTGCCAGCAGTTGGACAGGGCGGGGAGATACGCAGTATTTT. The encoded protein is CASSWTGRGDTQYF.